This TCR beta chain stems from a study of blood T cell repertoires in COVID-19. V lost 3 bases, J lost 5 bases, and 8 bases lay in between. CDR1 is SGHAT, CDR2 FQNNGV, per germline. The CDR3 covers 14 residues. This clone appeared once. As originally analysed: Nucleated cell counts were estimated from reference gene primer amplification. Some clones are missing from TCRdb's copy, which holds only in-frame ones; the method was immunoSEQ multiplex PCR. The D gene and trimming were derived from the DNA, and the V and J assignments and clone size from that table. Of roughly 160,000 clones in the sample, roughly 84% were seen once.

This chain connects TRBV11-2 to TRBJ1-6; possibly TRBD1 for D (6 bases). The sequence derives from a woman aged 45-65 years with COVID-19, enrolled during active disease. Sequencing was done on a sample of peripheral blood. This chain's CDR3 is CASSLWTDNSPLHF. Here the CDR3 DNA reads TGTGCCAGCAGCTTGTGGACAGATAATTCACCCCTCCACTTT.